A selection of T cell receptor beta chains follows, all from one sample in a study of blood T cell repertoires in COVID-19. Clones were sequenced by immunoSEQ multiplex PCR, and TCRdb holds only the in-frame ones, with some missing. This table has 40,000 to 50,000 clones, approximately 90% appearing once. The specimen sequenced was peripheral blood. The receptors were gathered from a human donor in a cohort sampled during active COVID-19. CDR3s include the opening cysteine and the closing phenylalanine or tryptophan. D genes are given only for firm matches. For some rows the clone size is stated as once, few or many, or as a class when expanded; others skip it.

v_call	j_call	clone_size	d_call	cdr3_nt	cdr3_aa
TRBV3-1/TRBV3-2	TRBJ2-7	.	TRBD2	TGTGCCAGCAGCGCCAGCGGGAGCGAGCAGTACTTC	CASSASGSEQYF
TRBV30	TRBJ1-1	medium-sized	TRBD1	TGTGCCTGGAGTGAGGGGACAGACCCTTTCTTT	CAWSEGTDPFF
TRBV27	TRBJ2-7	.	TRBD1	TGTGCCAGCAGTTTATCGCCCGGACAGGGTCTGAGGGGCGAGCAGTACTTC	CASSLSPGQGLRGEQYF
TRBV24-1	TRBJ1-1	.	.	TGTGCGCGGGACGGATACACTGAAGCTTTCTTT	CARDGYTEAFF
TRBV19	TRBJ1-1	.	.	TGTGCCAGTAGTACCGAGCCCCTTGCGGTTGAAGCTTTCTTT	CASSTEPLAVEAFF
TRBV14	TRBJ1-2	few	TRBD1	TGTGCCAGCAGCCAAGAGGGGTCAGGGGGATACTTCTATGGCTACACCTTC	CASSQEGSGGYFYGYTF
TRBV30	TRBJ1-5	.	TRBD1	TGTGCCTGGGACCGGGAGGGGGCAGCAGGTCAGCCCCAGCATTTT	CAWDREGAAGQPQHF
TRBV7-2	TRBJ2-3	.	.	TGTGCCAGCAGCTTAGGTCGGAGCACAGATACGCAGTATTTT	CASSLGRSTDTQYF
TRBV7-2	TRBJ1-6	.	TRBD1	TGTGCCAGCAGCTTTGGTAGCAGGGGGCTCACGGTCCTCCACTTT	CASSFGSRGLTVLHF
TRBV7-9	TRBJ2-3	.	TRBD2	TGTGCCAGCAGCTTGCCACTAGCGGGATTAACAGATACGCAGTATTTT	CASSLPLAGLTDTQYF
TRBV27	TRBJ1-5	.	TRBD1	TGTGCCAGCAGTTTATCCTACCGGGACAGTCGCAATCAGCCCCAGCATTTT	CASSLSYRDSRNQPQHF
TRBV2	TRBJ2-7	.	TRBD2	TGTGCCAGCGGGACTAGCGGGAGGAATTCGTCGAGGGAGCAGTACTTC	CASGTSGRNSSREQYF
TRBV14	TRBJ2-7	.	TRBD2	TGTGCCAGCAGCCAAAGACTAGCGGGAATATGGGAGCAGTACTTC	CASSQRLAGIWEQYF
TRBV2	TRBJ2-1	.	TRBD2	TGTGCCAGCAAACTAGCGGGGAAAGACAATGAGCAGTTCTTC	CASKLAGKDNEQFF
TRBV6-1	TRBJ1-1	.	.	TGTGCCAGCAGTGAAACCGGAAGGGGGAACACTGAAGCTTTCTTT	CASSETGRGNTEAFF
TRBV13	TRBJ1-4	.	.	TGTGCCAGCAGCCGAAGACAGTTGGAAGAAAAACTGTTTTTT	CASSRRQLEEKLFF
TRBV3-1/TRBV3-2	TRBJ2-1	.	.	TGTGCCAGCAGCCGAGATGACTTATTTCACAGGGATACCCGAGGTTTCTTC	CASSRDDLFHRDTRGFF
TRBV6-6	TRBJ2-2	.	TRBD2	TGTGCCAGCCTGCGGGGGGGCACCGGGGAGCTGTTTTTT	CASLRGGTGELFF
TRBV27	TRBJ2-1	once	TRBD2	TGTGCCAGTTGGAGGGAGGGCCGGGGCAATGAGCAGTTCTTC	CASWREGRGNEQFF
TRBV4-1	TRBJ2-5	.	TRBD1	TGCGCCAGCAGCCCGGGACAGGAACAAGAGACCCAGTACTTC	CASSPGQEQETQYF
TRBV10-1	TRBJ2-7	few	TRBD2	TGCGCCAGCAGTGAGTCAGGAGGGACTAGCGGGACCTACGAGCAGTACTTC	CASSESGGTSGTYEQYF
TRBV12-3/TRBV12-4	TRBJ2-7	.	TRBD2	TGTGCCAGCAGGCCTGTGGGAGGGGACGAGCAGTACTTC	CASRPVGGDEQYF
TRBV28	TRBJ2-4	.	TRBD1	TGTGCCAGCAGTTACTCAGGGGGCGCGGACATTCAGTACTTC	CASSYSGGADIQYF
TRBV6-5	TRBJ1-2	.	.	TGTGCCAGCAGTTACCTTCCAGCTAACTATGGCTACACCTTC	CASSYLPANYGYTF
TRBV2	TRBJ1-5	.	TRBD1	TGTGCCAGCAGTGTAAACAGGGGGGAATTGGGTCAGCCCCAGCATTTT	CASSVNRGELGQPQHF
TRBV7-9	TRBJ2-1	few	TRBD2	TGTGCCAGCAGTTCGACTAGCCTCTCCTACAATGAGCAGTTCTTC	CASSSTSLSYNEQFF
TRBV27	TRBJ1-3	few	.	TGTGCCAGCAGTCAAACAGGGTCTGGAAACACCATATATTTT	CASSQTGSGNTIYF
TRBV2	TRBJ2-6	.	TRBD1	TGTGCCAAGGCCGGGACAGGGGACTCTGGGGCCAACGTCCTGACTTTC	CAKAGTGDSGANVLTF
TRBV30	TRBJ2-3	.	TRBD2	TGTGCCTGGACCCCAACGGGGGGAGATACGCAGTATTTT	CAWTPTGGDTQYF
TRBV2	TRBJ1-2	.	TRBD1	TGTGCCAGCAGTGCAGGGGGCGCAGGTGGCTACACCTTC	CASSAGGAGGYTF
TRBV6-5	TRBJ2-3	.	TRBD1	TGTGCCAGCAGTAGTGCAGGGGGCCTCACAGATACGCAGTATTTT	CASSSAGGLTDTQYF
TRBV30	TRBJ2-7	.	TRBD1	TGTGCCTGGGGCACCGGGACAGGGGGCCACGAGCAGTACTTC	CAWGTGTGGHEQYF
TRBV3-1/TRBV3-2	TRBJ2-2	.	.	TGTGCCAGCAGCTTCGGAGGGTCCGGGGAGCTGTTTTTT	CASSFGGSGELFF
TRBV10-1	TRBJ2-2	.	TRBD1	TGCGCCAGCAGGGCCGACAGGGCAGCCACCGGGGAGCTGTTTTTT	CASRADRAATGELFF
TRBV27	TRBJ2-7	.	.	TGTGCCAGCAGTTTAGAACAGGCGCCCTACTACGAGCAGTACTTC	CASSLEQAPYYEQYF
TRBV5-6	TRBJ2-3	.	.	TGTGCCAGCAGTTATACCCTGTCCAGGACAGATACGCAGTATTTT	CASSYTLSRTDTQYF
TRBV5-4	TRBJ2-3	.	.	TGTGCCAGCACTCTAAGGGGGAAGCCCCCCCCAGATACGCAGTATTTT	CASTLRGKPPPDTQYF